This T cell receptor beta chain was sequenced for a study of CD8 T cells in Susac syndrome. The germline V gene has CDR1 SQVTM and CDR2 ANQGSEA. The CDR3 has 17 residues. V lost 4 bases to trimming and J lost 0 bases; unmatched junction nucleotides: 12. TEMRA cells were FACS-enriched, while CD8+ and CD4+ T cells were negatively isolated. Reverse transcription of roughly 0.5 to 1 ug RNA was performed with random hexamers. Multiplex PCR with immunoSEQ amplified the TCR beta CDR3 across 54 Vbeta and 13 Jbeta. TCRdb reprocessed the immunoSEQ multiplex PCR reads via MiXCR and lists one record per CDR3 protein. The table shows around 45,000 distinct CDR3 sequences, with about 91% occurring only once.

This chain links TRBV29-1 with TRBJ2-1; the match to TRBD1 covers 7 bases. This TCR came from a human donor in good health. Sequenced input: CD8+ T cells from PBMCs. CDR3 bases: TGCAGCGTTGCGGGACAGCCCATGCAAAGCTCCTACAATGAGCAGTTCTTC. This encodes CSVAGQPMQSSYNEQFF.